There are many counts of the clone carrying this T cell receptor beta chain. Its matching antigen is unknown. Trimming took 6 bases from V and 4 from J; bases not matched to a gene: 7. The germline V gene encodes CDR1 SGHVS and CDR2 FNYEAQ. This CDR3 contains 17 residues. The data derive from a study of T cells after yellow fever vaccination. TCRdb itself ran the 5' RACE reads through MiXCR, one entry per CDR3 protein. The sample records about 110,000 distinct CDR3 sequences, roughly 8.4% being singletons. Study conclusions and caveats: Contamination by abundant bulk-population clonotypes could be present in FACS-sorted repertoires.

V usage is TRBV7-6 and J usage is TRBJ2-3, with 16 bases identical to TRBD2. The sequencing used CD8+ T cells sorted from PBMCs, collected 45 days after the yellow fever booster vaccination. The receptor was derived from a young man who received the YFV17D yellow fever vaccine. CDR3 in DNA: TGTGCCAGCAGTCGGTGGGGACTAGCGGGAGGGTCAGATACGCAGTATTTT. This codes for CASSRWGLAGGSDTQYF.